The 24 T cell receptor beta chains given below trace back to one sample, sequenced in a study of T cells after yellow fever vaccination. TCRdb independently ran MiXCR on the 5' RACE reads; one entry per CDR3 protein. The sample records about 230,000 distinct CDR3 sequences, 6.7% being singletons. This specimen was CD4+ T cells sorted from PBMCs, taken on the day of the yellow fever booster vaccination. These receptors came from a man aged 25 to 45 who received the YFV17D yellow fever vaccine.

The J gene is TRBJ1-1, the V gene TRBV27; D gene uncertain. The CDR3 loop spans 15 amino acids. V was cut by 4 bases and J by 5 bases, with 17 bases left in between. Germline CDR1 is MNHEY and CDR2 is SMNVEV (reference sequence). The DNA of the CDR3 is TGTGCCAGCAGTTCTTCCCGGTACCTCGAGACTGAAGCTTTCTTT. Translation: CASSSSRYLETEAFF.

The chain carries TRBV7-9 and TRBJ1-4; D remains ambiguous. The CDR3 contains 12 residues. V dropped 1 base and J dropped 8 bases, with 5 bases sitting between them. Germline V gives CDR1 SEHNR, CDR2 FQNEAQ (reference sequence). CDR3 loop: CASSLGEEKLFF. The CDR3, as DNA: TGTGCCAGCAGCTTAGGCGAGGAAAAACTGTTTTTT.

This clonotype was seen a handful of times. The rearrangement links TRBV14 to TRBJ2-1, with no clear D. CDR1 SGHDN and CDR2 FVKESK come from the germline V gene. The V gene lost 4 bases and the J gene lost 4 bases, with 11 bases spanning the gap. The CDR3 consists of 14 residues. DNA of the CDR3: TGTGCCAGCAGCCGCCCCAGCTTTTACAATGAGCAGTTCTTC. Its protein is CASSRPSFYNEQFF.

This clonotype occurred a few times. The rearrangement links TRBV12-3 or TRBV12-4 to TRBJ2-5; no clear D gene. With 3 bases removed from V and 4 bases from J, the gap between germline ends came to 12 bases. This CDR3 has 14 residues. CDR3 sequence (DNA): TGTGCCAGCAGTTTGGTACTCAGTGGAGAGACCCAGTACTTC. It codes for CASSLVLSGETQYF.

This clonotype appeared many times. This chain uses TRBV3-1 with TRBJ2-5, with a weak D call TRBD2 (6 bases). V was trimmed by 3 bases and J by 14 bases, leaving 16 bases between them. The V gene's germline CDR1 is LGHDT and CDR2 YNNKEL (reference sequence). The CDR3 extends over 12 amino acids. The CDR3 nucleotides read TGTGCCAGCAGCCATGAGGGACTCAGACCTTACTTC. Its protein is CASSHEGLRPYF.

This clonotype was counted only a few times. The chain is built from TRBV7-9 and TRBJ2-5, with 7 bases aligning to TRBD2. The CDR3 runs 17 residues. Per germline, CDR1 SEHNR and CDR2 FQNEAQ (reference sequence). Trimming at V came to 3 bases and at J to 0 bases, leaving 10 bases not matched to a gene. The DNA for the CDR3 is TGTGCCAGCAGCTTCGGCCGTAGTGGGAGGGACCAAGAGACCCAGTACTTC. As protein: CASSFGRSGRDQETQYF.

Only a few counts were recorded for this clonotype. The gene calls are TRBV7-7 and TRBJ2-1; D perhaps matches TRBD2 (6 bases). The CDR3 sequence is 14 residues long. Trimming left V 4 bases short and J 9 bases short, with 16 bases between. In germline, CDR1 is SSHAT, CDR2 FNYEAQ (reference sequence). CDR3 DNA: TGTGCCAGCAGCTCCCTAGGGGCGCGGGGTGAGCAGTTCTTC. Its protein product is CASSSLGARGEQFF.

This clonotype was detected many times. The chain recombines TRBV20-1 with TRBJ2-7, with D possibly matching TRBD2 (6 bases). V was trimmed by 8 bases and J by 2 bases, leaving 16 bases between them. Per germline, CDR1 DFQATT and CDR2 SNEGSKA (reference sequence). This CDR3 spans 13 amino acids. For the CDR3, the DNA is TGCAGTTCCCCATTACCGGGAGCCTACGAGCAGTACTTC. This codes for CSSPLPGAYEQYF.

This sequence joins TRBV29-1 and TRBJ2-1; 7 bases agree with TRBD1. Germline assignment: CDR1 SQVTM and CDR2 ANQGSEA. The V gene end was trimmed by 6 bases and the J gene end by 12 bases; junction bases not matched to a gene: 8. This CDR3 spans 11 amino acids. The CDR3 region has the DNA TGCAGCGTGTCACAGGGGAGAGTGCAGTTCTTC. It codes for CSVSQGRVQFF.

This clonotype was seen more than once but under ten times. This chain links TRBV24-1 with TRBJ2-3; no firm D call. V shed 0 bases and J shed 3 bases, with 9 bases lying between them. Germline V CDR1 and CDR2: KGHDR, SFDVKD. The CDR3 runs to 15 residues. The CDR3 nucleotides are TGTGCCACCAGTGATTTGAGGTTAGGTACAGATACGCAGTATTTT. Residues: CATSDLRLGTDTQYF.

This clonotype was observed many times. V usage is TRBV11-3 and J usage is TRBJ2-1, with D perhaps TRBD2 (6 bases). Germline-derived CDR1 and CDR2 are SGHNT and YENEEA. V lost 0 bases and J 3 bases, leaving 12 bases between the germline ends. The CDR3 contains 16 residues. The CDR3 loop is CASSLDQGGNYNEQFF. In nucleotides, the CDR3 is TGTGCCAGCAGCTTAGATCAGGGCGGGAACTACAATGAGCAGTTCTTC.

This clonotype occurred many times. The DNA for the CDR3 is TGTGCCAGCAGCTTCGGGGGCTCCCACACCGGGGAGCTGTTTTTT. Its protein is CASSFGGSHTGELFF. The rearrangement uses TRBV7-2 and TRBJ2-2; possibly TRBD1 or TRBD2 for D (6 bases each). This CDR3 contains 15 residues. The V and J ends lost 3 bases and 3 bases respectively, with 11 bases between them. The germline gives CDR1 SGHTA, CDR2 FQGNSA.

The CDR3 spells CASSLGAGHYGYTF. The CDR3 DNA reads as TGTGCCAGCAGTTTAGGGGCAGGGCACTATGGCTACACCTTC. This chain joins TRBV12-3 or TRBV12-4 and TRBJ1-2, with TRBD1 as a possible D gene (5 bases). Trimming removed 1 base from V and 3 bases from J, with 9 bases in between. The CDR3 spans 14 residues.

The chain uses TRBV7-2 and TRBJ2-7; 11 bases fit TRBD1. The CDR3 length is 14 residues. Per the germline V gene, CDR1 is SGHTA and CDR2 is FQGNSA. Trimming removed 5 bases from V and 3 bases from J; junction bases left unmatched: 3. The CDR3 sequence is CASSRTGGGYEQYF. The DNA of the CDR3 is TGTGCCAGCAGCCGGACAGGGGGCGGCTACGAGCAGTACTTC.

The DNA for the CDR3 is TGTGCCAGCAGCTTATTGTGGGACACCGGGGAGCTGTTTTTT. Its translation is CASSLLWDTGELFF. The chain joins TRBV7-2 to TRBJ2-2; D call uncertain. Trimming shortened V by 2 bases and J by 3 bases, and 7 bases separated the two germline ends. Germline V gene lookup returns CDR1 SGHTA and CDR2 FQGNSA. The CDR3 covers 14 residues.

This clonotype was observed many times. The chain carries TRBV14 and TRBJ2-3, with TRBD2 matching 15 bases. Germline V gene lookup returns CDR1 SGHDN and CDR2 FVKESK. The CDR3 contains 17 residues. The trim removed 4 bases at V and 9 bases at J, leaving 11 bases unmatched. CDR3 sequence: CASSLTRTSGRATTQYF. In DNA form, the CDR3 reads TGTGCCAGCAGCCTCACTCGGACTAGCGGGAGGGCGACAACGCAGTATTTT.

The genes are TRBV24-1 and TRBJ2-1; 8 positions agree with TRBD2. The trim removed 9 bases at V and 9 bases at J, leaving 18 bases unmatched. Germline V lookup: CDR1 KGHDR, CDR2 SFDVKD. The CDR3 contains 16 residues. Here the CDR3 DNA reads TGTGCCACCTCTGAACCCGGGACTAGGGGGTCGGGTGAGCAGTTCTTC. Translated: CATSEPGTRGSGEQFF.

Many counts were recorded for this clonotype. The chain couples TRBV20-1 to TRBJ2-5; D not resolved. V was pared by 1 base and J by 0 bases, with 6 bases between. The CDR3 extends over 13 amino acids. The V gene's germline CDR1 is DFQATT and CDR2 SNEGSKA (reference sequence). CDR3 in amino acids: CSARVLHQETQYF. The CDR3 DNA reads as TGCAGTGCTAGAGTTCTACACCAAGAGACCCAGTACTTC.

This clonotype appeared many times. The rearrangement uses TRBV5-1 and TRBJ2-1; D assignment may be TRBD1 or TRBD2 (5 bases each). Between the trimmed V and J ends, which lost 0 bases and 6 bases, there was a span of 16 bases. CDR3 length: 16 amino acids. CDR1 SGHRS and CDR2 YFSETQ come from the germline V gene. CDR3: CASSLAGTTVGNEQFF. CDR3 DNA sequence: TGCGCCAGCAGCTTGGCCGGGACCACAGTCGGCAATGAGCAGTTCTTC.

The V call is TRBV6-6, the J call TRBJ1-1; 9 bases line up with TRBD1. The CDR3 runs 12 residues. The V gene's germline CDR1 is MNHNY and CDR2 SVGAGI (reference sequence). The V segment lost 8 bases and the J segment 5 bases; nucleotides outside the gene matches: 3. CDR3 nucleotide sequence: TGTGCCAGCGGGACAGGGCTTACTGAAGCTTTCTTT. Encoded protein: CASGTGLTEAFF.

This clonotype was counted many times. The chain links TRBV30 to TRBJ2-4; 10 bases are shared with TRBD2. The CDR3 is 13 residues long. CDR1 and CDR2 from the germline V gene are GTSNPN and SVGIG (reference sequence). J gave up 6 bases and V 3 bases, and 2 bases lay outside the gene matches. The CDR3 DNA sequence: TGTGCCTGGAGCGGACTAGCGGTAAACATTCAGTACTTC. Translation: CAWSGLAVNIQYF.

CDR3 protein: CASRLEAGPYEQYF. As DNA, the CDR3 is TGTGCCAGCAGGCTGGAAGCTGGACCCTACGAGCAGTACTTC. V gene TRBV2 combines with J gene TRBJ2-7; unclear D gene. Trimming left V 6 bases short and J 2 bases short, with 14 bases between. CDR3 length equals 14 residues. Looked up from germline, CDR1 is SNHLY and CDR2 is FYNNEI.

In this sample, this clonotype turned up many times. The rearrangement joins TRBV12-3 or TRBV12-4 to TRBJ1-6; D ambiguous. V was shortened by 6 bases and J by 7 bases, with 7 bases between the two germline ends. The CDR3 loop spans 12 amino acids. The CDR3, as DNA: TGTGCCAGCAGCTCCACGAATTCACCCCTCCACTTT. Residues: CASSSTNSPLHF.

This clonotype was counted a few times. The chain couples TRBV20-1 to TRBJ2-7, with D tentatively TRBD2 (6 bases). CDR1 is DFQATT and CDR2 is SNEGSKA in the germline V gene (reference sequence). Trimming shortened V by 1 base and J by 4 bases, and 23 bases separated the two germline ends. The CDR3 runs 17 residues. The chain's CDR3 is CSARAGSGSLRTYEQYF. The CDR3 DNA sequence: TGCAGTGCTAGAGCTGGTAGCGGATCCTTGAGGACGTACGAGCAGTACTTC.